This TCR beta chain was sequenced in a study of blood T cell repertoires in COVID-19. For the study at large: COVID-19 samples from acute and convalescent phases originated in the United States, Italy and Spain.

The repertoire was sequenced with immunoSEQ multiplex PCR; TCRdb's copy has only in-frame clones and lacks some. This table holds about 260,000 clones, around 89% found once. The CDR3 contains 14 residues. V dropped 5 bases and J dropped 3 bases, with 11 bases sitting between them. Germline assignment: CDR1 MNHNY and CDR2 SVGAGI (reference sequence). Sequencing input: peripheral blood. The chain is built from TRBV6-6 and TRBJ1-5; D possibly corresponds to TRBD1 (5 bases). This TCR derives from a man in his sixties who had recovered from COVID-19. This CDR3 is CASSPTALNQPQHF. CDR3 nucleotides: TGTGCCAGCAGTCCGACAGCTCTCAATCAGCCCCAGCATTTT.